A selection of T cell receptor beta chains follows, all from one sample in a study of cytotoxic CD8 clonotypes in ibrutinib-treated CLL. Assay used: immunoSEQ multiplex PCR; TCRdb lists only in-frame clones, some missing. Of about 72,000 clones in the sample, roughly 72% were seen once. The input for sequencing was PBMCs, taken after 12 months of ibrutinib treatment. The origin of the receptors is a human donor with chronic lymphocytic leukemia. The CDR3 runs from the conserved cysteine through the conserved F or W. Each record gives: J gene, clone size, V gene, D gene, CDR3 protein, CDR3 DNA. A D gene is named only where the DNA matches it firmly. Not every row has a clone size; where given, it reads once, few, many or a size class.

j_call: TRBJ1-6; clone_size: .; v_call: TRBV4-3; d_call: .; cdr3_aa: CASSQGGESSYNSPLHF; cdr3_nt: TGCGCCAGCAGCCAAGGGGGGGAAAGCTCCTATAATTCACCCCTCCACTTT
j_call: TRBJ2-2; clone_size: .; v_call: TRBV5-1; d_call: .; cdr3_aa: CASSLGQVNTGELFF; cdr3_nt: TGCGCCAGCAGCTTGGGACAGGTCAACACCGGGGAGCTGTTTTTT
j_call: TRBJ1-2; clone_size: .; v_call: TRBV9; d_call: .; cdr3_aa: CASSVGQGWTDGYTF; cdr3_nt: TGTGCCAGCAGCGTAGGGCAGGGTTGGACTGATGGCTACACCTTC
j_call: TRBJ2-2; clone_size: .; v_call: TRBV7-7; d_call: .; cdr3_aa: CASRQAGANTGELFF; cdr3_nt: TGTGCCAGCAGACAAGCGGGCGCGAACACCGGGGAGCTGTTTTTT
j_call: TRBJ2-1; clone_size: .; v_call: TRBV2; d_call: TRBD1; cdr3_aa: CASSEARQGGNEQFF; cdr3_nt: TGTGCCAGCAGTGAAGCCCGACAGGGGGGAAATGAGCAGTTCTTC
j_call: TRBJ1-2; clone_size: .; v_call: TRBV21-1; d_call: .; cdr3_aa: CASSKGQGAYYGYTF; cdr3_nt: TGTGCCAGCAGCAAAGGACAGGGGGCATACTATGGCTACACCTTC
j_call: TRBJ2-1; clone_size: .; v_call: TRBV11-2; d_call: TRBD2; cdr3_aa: CASSLAGGPYNEQFF; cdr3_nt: TGTGCCAGCAGCTTAGCGGGGGGGCCTTACAATGAGCAGTTCTTC
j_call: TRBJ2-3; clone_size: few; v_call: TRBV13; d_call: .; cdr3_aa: CASSLVRHSTDTQYF; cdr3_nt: TGTGCCAGCAGCTTAGTGCGGCACAGCACAGATACGCAGTATTTT
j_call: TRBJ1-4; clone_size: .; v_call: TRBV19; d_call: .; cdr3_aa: CASSLSNEKLFF; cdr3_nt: TGTGCCAGTAGTCTCTCTAATGAAAAACTGTTTTTT
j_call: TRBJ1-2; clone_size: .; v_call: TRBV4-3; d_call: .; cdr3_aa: CASSQDGSPNYGYTF; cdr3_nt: TGCGCCAGCAGCCAAGATGGGAGCCCCAACTATGGCTACACCTTC
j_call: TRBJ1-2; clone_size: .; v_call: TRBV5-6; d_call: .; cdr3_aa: CASSFRDLAPNYGYTF; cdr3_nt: TGTGCCAGCAGCTTCCGGGACCTAGCCCCGAACTATGGCTACACCTTC
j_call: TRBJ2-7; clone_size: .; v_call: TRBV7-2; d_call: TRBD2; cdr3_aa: CASSLERGPSYEQYF; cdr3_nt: TGTGCCAGCAGCTTAGAGCGGGGGCCCTCCTACGAGCAGTACTTC
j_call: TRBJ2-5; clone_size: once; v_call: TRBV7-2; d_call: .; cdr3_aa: CASSLGTADQETQYF; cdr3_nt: TGTGCCAGCAGCTTAGGAACAGCCGATCAAGAGACCCAGTACTTC
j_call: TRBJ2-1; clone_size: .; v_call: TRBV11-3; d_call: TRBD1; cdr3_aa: CASSPQGVSEQFF; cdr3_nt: TGTGCCAGCAGCCCCCAGGGGGTGAGTGAGCAGTTCTTC
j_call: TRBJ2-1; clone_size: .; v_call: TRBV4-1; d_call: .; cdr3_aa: CASSQDLVPREAYNEQFF; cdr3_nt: TGCGCCAGCAGCCAAGATTTGGTCCCCCGAGAAGCTTACAATGAGCAGTTCTTC
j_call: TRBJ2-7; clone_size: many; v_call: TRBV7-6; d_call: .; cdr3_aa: CASSFGQVREQYF; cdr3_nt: TGTGCCAGCAGCTTTGGGCAGGTTCGCGAGCAGTACTTC
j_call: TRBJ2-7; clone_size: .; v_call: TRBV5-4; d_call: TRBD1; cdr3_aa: CASSLKQGLASYEQYF; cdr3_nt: TGTGCCAGCAGCTTGAAACAGGGGTTGGCCTCCTACGAGCAGTACTTC
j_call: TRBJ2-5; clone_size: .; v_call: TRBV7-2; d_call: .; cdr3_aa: CASSLAVRGRSRETQYF; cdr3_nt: TGTGCCAGCAGCTTAGCTGTGAGGGGAAGGTCGAGGGAGACCCAGTACTTC
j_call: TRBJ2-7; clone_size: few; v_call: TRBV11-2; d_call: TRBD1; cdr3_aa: CASSLLRDRFF; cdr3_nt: TGTGCCAGCAGCCTCCTCCGGGACAGATTCTTC
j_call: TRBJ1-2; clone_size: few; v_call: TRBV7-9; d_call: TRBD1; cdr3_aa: CASSPDRGYGYTF; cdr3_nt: TGTGCCAGCAGCCCGGACAGGGGCTATGGCTACACCTTC
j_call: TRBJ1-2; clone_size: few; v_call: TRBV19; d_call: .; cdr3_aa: CASSTRTAYPYGYTF; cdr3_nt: TGTGCCAGTAGCACGAGGACAGCTTATCCATATGGCTACACCTTC
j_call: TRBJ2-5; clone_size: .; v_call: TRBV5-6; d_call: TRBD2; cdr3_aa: CASSSWGRGQETQYF; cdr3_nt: TGTGCCAGCAGCTCGTGGGGGAGGGGTCAAGAGACCCAGTACTTC
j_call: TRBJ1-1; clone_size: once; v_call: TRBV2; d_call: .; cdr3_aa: CASRRELNTEAFF; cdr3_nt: TGTGCCAGCCGGCGGGAGCTGAACACTGAAGCTTTCTTT
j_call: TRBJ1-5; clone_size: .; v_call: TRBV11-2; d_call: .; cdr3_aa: CASSLEGREPQHF; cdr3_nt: TGTGCCAGCAGCTTAGAGGGCCGCGAGCCCCAGCATTTT